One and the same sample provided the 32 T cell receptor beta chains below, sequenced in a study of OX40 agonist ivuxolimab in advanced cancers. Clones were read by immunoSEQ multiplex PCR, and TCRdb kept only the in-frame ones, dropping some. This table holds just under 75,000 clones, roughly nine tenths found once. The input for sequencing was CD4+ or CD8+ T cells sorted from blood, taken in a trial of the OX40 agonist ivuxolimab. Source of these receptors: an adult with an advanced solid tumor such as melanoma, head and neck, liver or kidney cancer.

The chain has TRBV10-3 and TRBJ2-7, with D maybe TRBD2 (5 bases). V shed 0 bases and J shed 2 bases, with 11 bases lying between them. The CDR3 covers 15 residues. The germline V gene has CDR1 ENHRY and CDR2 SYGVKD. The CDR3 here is CAISESGASTYEQYF. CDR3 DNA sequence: TGTGCCATCAGTGAGTCTGGAGCTAGCACCTACGAGCAGTACTTC.

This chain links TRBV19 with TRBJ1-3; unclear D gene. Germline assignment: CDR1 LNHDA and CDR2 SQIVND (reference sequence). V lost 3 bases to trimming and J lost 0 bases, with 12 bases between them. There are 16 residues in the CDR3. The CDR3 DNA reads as TGTGCCAGTAGTATGGGGTCGAGAAGCTCTGGAAACACCATATATTTT. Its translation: CASSMGSRSSGNTIYF.

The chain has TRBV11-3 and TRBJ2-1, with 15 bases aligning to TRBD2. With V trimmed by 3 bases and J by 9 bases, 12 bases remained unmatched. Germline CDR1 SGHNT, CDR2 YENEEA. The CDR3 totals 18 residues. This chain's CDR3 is CASSLLRTSGRAFFEQFF. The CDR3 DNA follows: TGTGCCAGCAGCTTGCTCAGGACTAGCGGGAGGGCCTTCTTTGAGCAGTTCTTC.

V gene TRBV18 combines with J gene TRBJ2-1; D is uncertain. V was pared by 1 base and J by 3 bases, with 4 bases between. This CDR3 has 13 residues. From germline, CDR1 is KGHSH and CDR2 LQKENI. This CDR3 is CASSPQGYNEQFF. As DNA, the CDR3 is TGTGCCAGCTCACCACAGGGCTACAATGAGCAGTTCTTC.

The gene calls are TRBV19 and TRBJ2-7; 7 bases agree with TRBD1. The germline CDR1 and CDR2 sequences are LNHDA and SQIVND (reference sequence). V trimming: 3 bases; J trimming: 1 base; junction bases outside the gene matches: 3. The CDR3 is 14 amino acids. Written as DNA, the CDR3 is TGTGCCAGTAGTATTCGGACAGGATCCTACGAGCAGTACTTC. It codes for CASSIRTGSYEQYF.

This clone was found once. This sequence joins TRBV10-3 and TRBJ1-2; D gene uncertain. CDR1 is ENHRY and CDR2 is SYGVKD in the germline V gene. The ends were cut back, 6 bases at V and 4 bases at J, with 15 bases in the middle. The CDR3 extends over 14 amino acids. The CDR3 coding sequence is TGTGCCATCAGCGGGGTTGGTAGTTCCTATGGCTACACCTTC. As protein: CAISGVGSSYGYTF.

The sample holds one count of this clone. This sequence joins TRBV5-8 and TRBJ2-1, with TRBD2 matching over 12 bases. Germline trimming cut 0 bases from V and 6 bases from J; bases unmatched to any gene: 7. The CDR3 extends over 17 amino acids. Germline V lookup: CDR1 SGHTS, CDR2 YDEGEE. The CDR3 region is CASSLARLAGVPNEQFF. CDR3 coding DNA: TGTGCCAGCAGCTTGGCCCGACTAGCGGGAGTACCCAATGAGCAGTTCTTC.

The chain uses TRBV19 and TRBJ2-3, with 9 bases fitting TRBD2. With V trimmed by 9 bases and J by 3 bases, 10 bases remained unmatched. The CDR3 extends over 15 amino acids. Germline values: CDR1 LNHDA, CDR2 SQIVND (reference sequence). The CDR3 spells CASDSIAGDTDTQYF. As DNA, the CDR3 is TGTGCCAGCGACTCCATAGCGGGAGATACAGATACGCAGTATTTT. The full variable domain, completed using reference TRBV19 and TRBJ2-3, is DGGITQSPKYLFRKEGQNVTLSCEQNLNHDAMYWYRQDPGQGLRLIYYSQIVNDFQKGDIAEGYSVSREKKESFPLTVTSAQKNPTAFYLCASDSIAGDTDTQYFGPGTRLTVL.

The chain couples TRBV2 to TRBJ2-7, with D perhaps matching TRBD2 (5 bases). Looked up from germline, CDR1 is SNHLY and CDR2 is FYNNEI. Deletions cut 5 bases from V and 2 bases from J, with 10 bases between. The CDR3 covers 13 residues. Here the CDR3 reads CASSPGYPYEQYF. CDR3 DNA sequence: TGTGCCAGCAGTCCGGGGTACCCCTACGAGCAGTACTTC.

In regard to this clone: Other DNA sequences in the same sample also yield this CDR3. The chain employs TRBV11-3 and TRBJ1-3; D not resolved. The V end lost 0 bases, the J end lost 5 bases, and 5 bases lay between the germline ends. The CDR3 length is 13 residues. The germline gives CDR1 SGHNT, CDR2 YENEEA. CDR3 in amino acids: CASSLDVRNTIYF. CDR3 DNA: TGTGCCAGCAGCTTAGATGTGAGAAACACCATATATTTT.

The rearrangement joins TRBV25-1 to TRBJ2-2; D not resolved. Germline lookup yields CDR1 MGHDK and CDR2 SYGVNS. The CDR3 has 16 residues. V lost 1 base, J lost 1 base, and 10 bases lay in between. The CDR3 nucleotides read TGTGCCAGCAGTGAATTTCCTAACGGGAACACCGGGGAGCTGTTTTTT. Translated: CASSEFPNGNTGELFF.

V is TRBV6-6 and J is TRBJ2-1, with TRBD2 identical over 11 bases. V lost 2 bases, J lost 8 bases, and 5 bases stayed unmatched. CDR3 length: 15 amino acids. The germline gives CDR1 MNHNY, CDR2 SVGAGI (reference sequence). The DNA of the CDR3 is TGTGCCAGCAGTTACAGTAGCGGGAGGGCCCATGAGCAGTTCTTC. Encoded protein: CASSYSSGRAHEQFF.

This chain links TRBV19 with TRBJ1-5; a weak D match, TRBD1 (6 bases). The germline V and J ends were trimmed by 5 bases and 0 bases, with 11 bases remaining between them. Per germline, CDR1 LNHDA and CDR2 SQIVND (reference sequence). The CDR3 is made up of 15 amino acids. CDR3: CASSGQTDSNQPQHF. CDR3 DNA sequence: TGTGCCAGTAGTGGACAGACCGATAGCAATCAGCCCCAGCATTTT.

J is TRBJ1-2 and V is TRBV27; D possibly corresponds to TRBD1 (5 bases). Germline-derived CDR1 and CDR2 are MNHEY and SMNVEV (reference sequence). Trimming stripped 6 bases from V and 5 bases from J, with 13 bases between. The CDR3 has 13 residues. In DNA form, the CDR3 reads TGTGCCAGCAGCCCTTGGGGGGAGTATGGCTACACCTTC. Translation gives CASSPWGEYGYTF.

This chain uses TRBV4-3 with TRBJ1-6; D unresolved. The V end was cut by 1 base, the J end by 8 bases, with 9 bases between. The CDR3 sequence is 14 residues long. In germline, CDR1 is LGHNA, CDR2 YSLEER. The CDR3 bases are TGCGCCAGCAGCCAAGCACCGAAGGATTCACCCCTCCACTTT. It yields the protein CASSQAPKDSPLHF.

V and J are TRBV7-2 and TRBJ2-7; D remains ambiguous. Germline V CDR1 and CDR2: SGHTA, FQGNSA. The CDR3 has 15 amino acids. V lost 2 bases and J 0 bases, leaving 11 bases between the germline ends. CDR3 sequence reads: CASSLYQANSYEQYF. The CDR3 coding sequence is TGTGCCAGCAGCTTATATCAGGCTAACTCCTACGAGCAGTACTTC.

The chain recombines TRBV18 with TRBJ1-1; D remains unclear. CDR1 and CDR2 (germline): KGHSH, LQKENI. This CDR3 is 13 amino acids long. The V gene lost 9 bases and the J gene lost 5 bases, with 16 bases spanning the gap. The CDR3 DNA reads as TGTGCCAGTTTGGGAGGGATGGGAACTGAAGCTTTCTTT. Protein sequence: CASLGGMGTEAFF.

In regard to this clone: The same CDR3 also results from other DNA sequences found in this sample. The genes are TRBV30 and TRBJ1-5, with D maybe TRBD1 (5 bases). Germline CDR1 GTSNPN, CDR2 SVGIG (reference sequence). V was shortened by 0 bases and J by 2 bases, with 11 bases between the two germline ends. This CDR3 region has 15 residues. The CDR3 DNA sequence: TGTGCCTGGAGTGTAGGTGGGGGGGGCAATCAGCCCCAGCATTTT. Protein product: CAWSVGGGGNQPQHF.

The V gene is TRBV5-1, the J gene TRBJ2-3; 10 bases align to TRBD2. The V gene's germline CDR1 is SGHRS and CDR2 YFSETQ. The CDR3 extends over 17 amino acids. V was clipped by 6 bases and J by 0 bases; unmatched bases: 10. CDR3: CASMRLAGAYSTDTQYF. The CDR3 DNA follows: TGCGCCAGCATGAGGCTAGCGGGAGCCTATAGCACAGATACGCAGTATTTT.

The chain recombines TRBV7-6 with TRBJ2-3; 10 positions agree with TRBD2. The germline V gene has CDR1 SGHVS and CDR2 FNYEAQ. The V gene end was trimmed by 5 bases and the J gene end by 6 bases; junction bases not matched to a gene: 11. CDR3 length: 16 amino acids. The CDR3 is CASSPLLAGEADTQYF. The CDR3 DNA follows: TGTGCCAGCAGCCCCCTTCTAGCGGGAGAGGCGGATACGCAGTATTTT.

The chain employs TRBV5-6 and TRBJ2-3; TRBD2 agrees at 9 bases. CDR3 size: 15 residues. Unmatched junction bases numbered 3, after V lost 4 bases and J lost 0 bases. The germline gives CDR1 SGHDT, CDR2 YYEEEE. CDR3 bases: TGTGCCAGCAGCGCGGGGGGGAGGAGCACAGATACGCAGTATTTT. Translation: CASSAGGRSTDTQYF.

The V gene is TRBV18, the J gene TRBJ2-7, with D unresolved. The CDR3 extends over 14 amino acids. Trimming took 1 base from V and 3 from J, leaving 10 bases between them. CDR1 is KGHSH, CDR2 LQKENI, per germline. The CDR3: CASSPRTASYEQYF. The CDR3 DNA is TGTGCCAGCTCACCACGTACGGCTAGCTACGAGCAGTACTTC.

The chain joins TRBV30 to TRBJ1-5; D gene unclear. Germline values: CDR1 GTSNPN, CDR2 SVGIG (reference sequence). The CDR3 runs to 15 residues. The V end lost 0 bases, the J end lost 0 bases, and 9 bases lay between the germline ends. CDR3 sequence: CAWSVSDYSNQPQHF. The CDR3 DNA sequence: TGTGCCTGGAGTGTGTCCGATTATAGCAATCAGCCCCAGCATTTT.

The CDR3 DNA sequence: TGTGCCAGCAGTGTAATAAACAGGGGCGAAAAACTGTTTTTT. Translation: CASSVINRGEKLFF. This chain uses TRBV6-1 with TRBJ1-4, with TRBD1 matching 7 bases. V trimming: 4 bases; J trimming: 8 bases; junction bases outside the gene matches: 7. Germline CDR1 reads MNHNS; CDR2 reads SASEGT. The CDR3 contains 14 residues.

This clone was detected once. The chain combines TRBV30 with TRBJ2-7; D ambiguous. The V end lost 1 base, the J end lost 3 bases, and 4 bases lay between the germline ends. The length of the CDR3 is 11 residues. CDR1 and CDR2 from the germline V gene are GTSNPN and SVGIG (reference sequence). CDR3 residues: CAWSGNYEQYF. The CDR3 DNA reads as TGTGCCTGGAGTGGGAACTACGAGCAGTACTTC.

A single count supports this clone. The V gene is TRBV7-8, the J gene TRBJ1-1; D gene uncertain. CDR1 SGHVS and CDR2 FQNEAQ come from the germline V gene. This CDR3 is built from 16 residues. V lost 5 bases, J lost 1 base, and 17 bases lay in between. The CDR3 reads CASSPRWGGPNTEAFF. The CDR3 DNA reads TGTGCCAGCAGCCCCCGTTGGGGAGGGCCGAACACTGAAGCTTTCTTT.

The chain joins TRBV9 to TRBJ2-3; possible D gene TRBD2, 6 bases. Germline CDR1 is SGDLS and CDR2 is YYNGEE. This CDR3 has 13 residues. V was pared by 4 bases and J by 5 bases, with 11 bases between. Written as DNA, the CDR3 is TGTGCCAGCAGCTTTAATAGCGGAGATACGCAGTATTTT. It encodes CASSFNSGDTQYF. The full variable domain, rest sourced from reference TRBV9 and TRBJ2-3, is DSGVTQTPKHLITATGQRVTLRCSPRSGDLSVYWYQQSLDQGLQFLIQYYNGEERAKGNILERFSAQQFPDLHSELNLSSLELGDSALYFCASSFNSGDTQYFGPGTRLTVL.

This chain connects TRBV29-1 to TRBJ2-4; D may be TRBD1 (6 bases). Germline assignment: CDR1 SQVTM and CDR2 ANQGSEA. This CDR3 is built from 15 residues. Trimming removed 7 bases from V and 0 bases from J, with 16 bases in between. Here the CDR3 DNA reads TGCAGCGCCCAGGGTTGGGGACAAGCCAAAAACATTCAGTACTTC. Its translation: CSAQGWGQAKNIQYF.

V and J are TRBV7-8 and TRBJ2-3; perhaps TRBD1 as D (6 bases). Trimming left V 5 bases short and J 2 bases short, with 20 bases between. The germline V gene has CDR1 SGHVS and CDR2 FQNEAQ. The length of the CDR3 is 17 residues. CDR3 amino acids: CASSLRPGTLITDTQYF. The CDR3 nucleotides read TGTGCCAGCAGCCTCCGTCCCGGGACATTAATCACAGATACGCAGTATTTT.

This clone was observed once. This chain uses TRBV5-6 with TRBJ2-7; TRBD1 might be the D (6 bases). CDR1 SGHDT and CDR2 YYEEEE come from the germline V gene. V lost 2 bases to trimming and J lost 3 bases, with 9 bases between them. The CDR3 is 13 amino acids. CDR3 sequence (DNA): TGTGCCAGCAGCTTAGGGGACATCTACGAGCAGTACTTC. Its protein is CASSLGDIYEQYF.

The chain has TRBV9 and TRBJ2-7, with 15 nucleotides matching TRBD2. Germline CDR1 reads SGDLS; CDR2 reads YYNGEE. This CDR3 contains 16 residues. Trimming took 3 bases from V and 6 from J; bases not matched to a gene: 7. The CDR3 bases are TGTGCCAGCAGCGCCGGGACTAGCGGGAGGACGGGCGAGCAGTACTTC. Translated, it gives CASSAGTSGRTGEQYF.

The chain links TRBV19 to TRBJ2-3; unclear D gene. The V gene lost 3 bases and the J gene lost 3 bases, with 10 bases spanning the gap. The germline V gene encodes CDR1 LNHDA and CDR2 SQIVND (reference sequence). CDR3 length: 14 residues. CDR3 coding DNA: TGTGCCAGTAGTATTGGCTACGGGACAGATACGCAGTATTTT. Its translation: CASSIGYGTDTQYF.